This TCR beta chain was sequenced during a study of T-cell memory formation after mild COVID-19. One entry per CDR3 protein, called by TCRdb with MiXCR from the 5' RACE reads. The sample contains about 470,000 distinct CDR3 sequences, 25% of which appear only once. Germline V gene sequence: CDR1 LNHDA, CDR2 SQIVND (reference sequence). The V gene lost 7 bases and the J gene lost 4 bases, with 16 bases spanning the gap. The CDR3 contains 14 residues. This TCR was sampled from an adult woman who had mild COVID-19 (a few samples of this study predate the infection). Cell type and time point are not known. Sequencing used PBMCs or a T cell subset sorted from them (not recorded which). The rearrangement uses TRBV19 and TRBJ1-1, with a weak D call TRBD1 (6 bases). CDR3 residues: CASTRTTGVTEAFF. The CDR3 region has the DNA TGTGCCAGTACCAGGACGACAGGAGTCACTGAAGCTTTCTTT.